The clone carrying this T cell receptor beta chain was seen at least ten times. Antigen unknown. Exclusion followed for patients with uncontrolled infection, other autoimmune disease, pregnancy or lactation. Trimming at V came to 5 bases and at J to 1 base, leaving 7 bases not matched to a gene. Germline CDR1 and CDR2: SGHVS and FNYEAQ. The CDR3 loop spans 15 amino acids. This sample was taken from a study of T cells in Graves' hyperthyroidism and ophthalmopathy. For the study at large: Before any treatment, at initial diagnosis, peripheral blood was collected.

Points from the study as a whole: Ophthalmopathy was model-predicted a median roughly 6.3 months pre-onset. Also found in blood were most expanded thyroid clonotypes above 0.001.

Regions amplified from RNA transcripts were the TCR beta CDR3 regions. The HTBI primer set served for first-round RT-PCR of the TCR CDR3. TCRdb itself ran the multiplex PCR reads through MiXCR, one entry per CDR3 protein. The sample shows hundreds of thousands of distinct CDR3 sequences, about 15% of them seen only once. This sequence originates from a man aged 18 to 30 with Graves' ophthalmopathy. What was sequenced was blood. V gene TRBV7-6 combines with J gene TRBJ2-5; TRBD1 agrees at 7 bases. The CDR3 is CASSPRGLTQETQYF. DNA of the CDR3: TGTGCCAGCAGCCCAAGGGGGCTAACCCAAGAGACCCAGTACTTC. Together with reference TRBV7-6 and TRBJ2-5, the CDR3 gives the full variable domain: GAGVSQSPRYKVTKRGQDVALRCDPISGHVSLYWYRQALGQGPEFLTYFNYEAQQDKSGLPNDRFSAERPEGSISTLTIQRTEQRDSAMYRCASSPRGLTQETQYFGPGTRLLVL.